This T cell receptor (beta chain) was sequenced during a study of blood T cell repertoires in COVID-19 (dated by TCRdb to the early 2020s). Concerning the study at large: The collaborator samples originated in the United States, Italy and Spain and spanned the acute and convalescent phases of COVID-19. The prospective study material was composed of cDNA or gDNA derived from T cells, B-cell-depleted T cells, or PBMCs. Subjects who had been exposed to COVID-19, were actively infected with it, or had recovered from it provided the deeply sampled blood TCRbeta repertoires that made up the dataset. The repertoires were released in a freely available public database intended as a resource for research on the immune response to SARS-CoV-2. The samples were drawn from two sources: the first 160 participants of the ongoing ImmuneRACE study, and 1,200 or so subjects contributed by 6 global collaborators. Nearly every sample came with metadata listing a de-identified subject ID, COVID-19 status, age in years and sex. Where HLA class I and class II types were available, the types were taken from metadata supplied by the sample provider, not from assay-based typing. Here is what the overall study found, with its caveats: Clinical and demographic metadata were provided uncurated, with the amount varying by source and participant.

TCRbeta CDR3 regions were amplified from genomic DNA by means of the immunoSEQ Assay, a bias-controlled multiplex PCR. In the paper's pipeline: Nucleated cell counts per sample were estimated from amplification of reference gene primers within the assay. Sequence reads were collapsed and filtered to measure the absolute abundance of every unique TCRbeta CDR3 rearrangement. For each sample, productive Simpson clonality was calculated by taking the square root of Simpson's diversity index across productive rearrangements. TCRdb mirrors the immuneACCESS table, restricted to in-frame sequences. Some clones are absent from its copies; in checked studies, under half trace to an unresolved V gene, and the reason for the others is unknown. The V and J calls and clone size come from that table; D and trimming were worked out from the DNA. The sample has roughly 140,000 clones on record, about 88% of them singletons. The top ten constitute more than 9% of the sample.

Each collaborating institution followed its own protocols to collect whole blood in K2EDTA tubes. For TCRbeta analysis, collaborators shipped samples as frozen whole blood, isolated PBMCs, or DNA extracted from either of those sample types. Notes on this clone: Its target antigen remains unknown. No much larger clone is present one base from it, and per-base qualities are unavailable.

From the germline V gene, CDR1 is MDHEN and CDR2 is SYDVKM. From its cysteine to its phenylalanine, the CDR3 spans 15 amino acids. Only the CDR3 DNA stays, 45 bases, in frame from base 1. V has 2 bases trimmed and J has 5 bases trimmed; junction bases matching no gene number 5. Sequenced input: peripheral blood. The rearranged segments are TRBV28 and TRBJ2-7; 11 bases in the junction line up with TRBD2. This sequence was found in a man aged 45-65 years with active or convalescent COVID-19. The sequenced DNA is TGTGCCAGCAGTTTAGGGACTAGCGGAAAGGACGAGCAGTACTTC. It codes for CASSLGTSGKDEQYF. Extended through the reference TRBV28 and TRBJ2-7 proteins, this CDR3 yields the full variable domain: DVKVTQSSRYLVKRTGEKVFLECVQDMDHENMFWYRQDPGLGLRLIYFSYDVKMKEKGDIPEGYSVSREKKERFSLILESASTNQTSMYLCASSLGTSGKDEQYFGPGTRLTVT.